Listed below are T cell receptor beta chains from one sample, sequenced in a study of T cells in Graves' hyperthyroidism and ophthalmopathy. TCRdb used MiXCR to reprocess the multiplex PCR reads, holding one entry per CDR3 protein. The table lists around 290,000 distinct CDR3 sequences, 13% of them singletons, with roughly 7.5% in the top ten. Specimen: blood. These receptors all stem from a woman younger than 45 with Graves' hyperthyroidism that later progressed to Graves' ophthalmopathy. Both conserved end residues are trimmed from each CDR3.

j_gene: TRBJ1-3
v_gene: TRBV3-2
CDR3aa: ASSSVRGVGNTIY

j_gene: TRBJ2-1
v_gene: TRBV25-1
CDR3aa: ASSAESGSSYNEQF

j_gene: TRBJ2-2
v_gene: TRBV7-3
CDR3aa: ASSAVAGSGELF

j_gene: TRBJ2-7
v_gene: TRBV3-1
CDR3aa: ASTFTGSYEQY

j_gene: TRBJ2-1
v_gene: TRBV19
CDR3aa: ASSIDLWREKGENEQF

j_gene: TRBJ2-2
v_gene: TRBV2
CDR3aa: ASRHGTSYNTGELF

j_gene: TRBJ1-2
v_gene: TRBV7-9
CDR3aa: ASSRQDYGYT

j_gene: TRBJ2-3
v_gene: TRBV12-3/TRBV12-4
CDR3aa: ASSIAYYTDTQY

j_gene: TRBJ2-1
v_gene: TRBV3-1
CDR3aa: ASSPRRLAGPDNEQF

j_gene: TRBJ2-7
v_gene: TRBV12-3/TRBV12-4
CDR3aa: ASQLTGGGEQY

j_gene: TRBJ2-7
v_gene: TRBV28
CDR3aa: ASSLTGVSDEQY

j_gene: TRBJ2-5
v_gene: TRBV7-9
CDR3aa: ASSSYSGETQY

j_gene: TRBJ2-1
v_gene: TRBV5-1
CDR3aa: ASSLGGAGVDEQF

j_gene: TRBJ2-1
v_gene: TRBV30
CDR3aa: AWNPGF

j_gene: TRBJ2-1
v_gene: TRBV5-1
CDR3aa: ASSSDNTYNEQF

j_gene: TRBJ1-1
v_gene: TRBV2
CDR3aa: ASISTTGVNTEAF

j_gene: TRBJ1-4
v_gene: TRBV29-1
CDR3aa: SVELGEEKLF

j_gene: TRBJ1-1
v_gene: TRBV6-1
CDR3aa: ASSRPDRVAEAF

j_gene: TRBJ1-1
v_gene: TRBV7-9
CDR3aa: ASSLAHQEGWGPNTEAF

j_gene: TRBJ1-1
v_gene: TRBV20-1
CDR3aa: SASRRQDLGTEAF

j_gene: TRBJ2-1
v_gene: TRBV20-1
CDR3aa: SAEWIYNEQF

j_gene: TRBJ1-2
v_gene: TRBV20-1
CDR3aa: GARDNGDYGYT

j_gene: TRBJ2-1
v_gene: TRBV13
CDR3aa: ASSSKGTSDEQF

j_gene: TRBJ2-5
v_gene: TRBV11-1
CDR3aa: ASSLARKTQETQY